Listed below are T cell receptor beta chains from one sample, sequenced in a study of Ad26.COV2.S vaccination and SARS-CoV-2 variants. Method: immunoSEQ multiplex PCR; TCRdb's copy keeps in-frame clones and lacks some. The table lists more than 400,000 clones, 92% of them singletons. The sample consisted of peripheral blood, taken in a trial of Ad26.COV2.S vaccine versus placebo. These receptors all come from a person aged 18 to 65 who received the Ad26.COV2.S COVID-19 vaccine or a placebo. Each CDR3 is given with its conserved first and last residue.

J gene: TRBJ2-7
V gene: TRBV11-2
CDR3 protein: CASSLVSGLSEQYF

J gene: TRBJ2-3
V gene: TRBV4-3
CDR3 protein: CASSQGQGSGTDTQYF

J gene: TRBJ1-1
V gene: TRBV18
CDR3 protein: CASSPMTVLNTEAFF

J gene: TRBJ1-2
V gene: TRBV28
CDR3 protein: CASSFGLGDNYGYTF

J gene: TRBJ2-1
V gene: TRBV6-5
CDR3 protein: CASRGTGVYNEQFF

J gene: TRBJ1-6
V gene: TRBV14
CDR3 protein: CASSLLDSGVSSYNSPLHF

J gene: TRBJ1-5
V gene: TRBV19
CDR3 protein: CASRDRGGVMQPQHF

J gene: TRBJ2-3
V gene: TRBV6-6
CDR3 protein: CASRTSTDTQYF

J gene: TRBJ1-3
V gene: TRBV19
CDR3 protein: CASSIGQPYSGNTIYF

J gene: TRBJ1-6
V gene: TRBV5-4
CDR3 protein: CASRSAGESSYNSPLHF

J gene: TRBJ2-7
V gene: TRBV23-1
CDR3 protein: CASTVDRGPQYEQYF

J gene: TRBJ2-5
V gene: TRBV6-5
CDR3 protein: CASSYSGETQYF

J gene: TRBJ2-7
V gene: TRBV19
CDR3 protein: CASSRDGAYEQYF

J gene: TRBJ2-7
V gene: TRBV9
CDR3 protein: CASSVVGGAGSYEQYF

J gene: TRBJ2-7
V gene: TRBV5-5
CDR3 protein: CASSLGVYEQYF

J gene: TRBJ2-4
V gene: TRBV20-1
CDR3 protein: CSLGNVNIQYF

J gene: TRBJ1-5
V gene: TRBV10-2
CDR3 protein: CASSESSRGGPLGGPQHF

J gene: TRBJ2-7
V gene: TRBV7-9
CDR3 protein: CASSSHSYEQYF

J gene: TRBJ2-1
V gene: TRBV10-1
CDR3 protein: CASSESYRTSDNEQFF

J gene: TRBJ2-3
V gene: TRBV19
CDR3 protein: CASSSTGEDTQYF

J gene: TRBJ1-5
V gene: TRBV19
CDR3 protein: CASGTGYSNQPQHF

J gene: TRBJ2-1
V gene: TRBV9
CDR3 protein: CASSVELVGMTSYNEQFF

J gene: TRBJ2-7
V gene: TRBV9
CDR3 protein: CASSPGASGFPYEQYF

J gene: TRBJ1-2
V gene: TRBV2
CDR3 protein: CASSIDRGFTGYTF

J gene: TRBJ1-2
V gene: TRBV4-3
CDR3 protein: CASSQVGGNYGYTF

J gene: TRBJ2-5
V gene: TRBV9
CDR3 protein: CASSQQGGLAAAETQYF

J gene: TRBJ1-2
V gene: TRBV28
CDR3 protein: CASALPTGGYGYTF

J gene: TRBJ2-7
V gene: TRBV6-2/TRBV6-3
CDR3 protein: CASSDRTGPSYEQYF